This T cell receptor (beta chain) was identified in a study of CD8 T cells in Susac syndrome. Overall study results and limits: CD4+ repertoires of Susac syndrome patients lacked detectable clonal expansion.

Germline assignment: CDR1 SGHRS and CDR2 YFSETQ. The CDR3 contains 15 residues. V was clipped by 3 bases and J by 7 bases; unmatched bases: 9. This clonotype was seen once. Its specificity is unknown. The authors reverse transcribed about 0.5 to 1 ug RNA with random hexamers. TCRdb reprocessed the immunoSEQ multiplex PCR reads with MiXCR, giving one entry per CDR3 protein. This table has around 180,000 distinct CDR3 sequences, 85% to 95% appearing once. This chain links TRBV5-1 with TRBJ1-5; 8 bases agree with TRBD1. The clonotype was recovered from a human donor with Susac syndrome. Sequences were obtained from CD4+ T cells from PBMCs. The CDR3 region is CASSSLGTGGQPQHF. CDR3 nucleotide sequence: TGCGCCAGCAGCTCCTTAGGAACAGGGGGACAGCCCCAGCATTTT.